This TCR beta chain was observed in a study of blood T cells in healthy people across ages. Study results and caveats: Across samples, TCR beta diversity tracked strongly with naive T cell percentage. In long-lived donors, naive CD4+ cell counts and diversity exceeded those of aged donors. Diversity estimates drawn from one million T cells were deemed underestimates.

Germline-derived CDR1 and CDR2 are ENHRY and SYGVKD. This CDR3 is 20 amino acids long. The trim removed 4 bases at V and 1 base at J, leaving 14 bases unmatched. To note about this clonotype: Antigen unknown.

The authors ran a second PCR of 7 to 11 cycles using a sample-barcoded 5' primer and a J-beta primer mix. Template switching added a 12-random-nucleotide identifier to every cDNA molecule. MiXCR was run by TCRdb on the 5' RACE reads, yielding one entry per CDR3 protein. The table has about 970,000 distinct CDR3 sequences, roughly half seen once. The sample was blood. The chain employs TRBV10-3 and TRBJ2-5; 14 bases fit TRBD2. The source is a woman in her fifties or sixties in good health. The CDR3 DNA reads TGTGCCATCAGTGGCCGCTTCGGGACTAGCGGGAGTCTTTTCCAAGAGACCCAGTACTTC. It translates to CAISGRFGTSGSLFQETQYF.